Below are 27 T cell receptor beta chains sequenced from a single sample in a study of T cell responses to AZD1222 COVID-19 vaccine (dated by TCRdb to the early 2020s). Receptor amplification or capture employed the immunoSEQ multiplex PCR assay. The table comes from immuneACCESS by way of TCRdb, which keeps in-frame sequences with V and J called. Part of the clones is missing from these tables; in studies checked, under half for an unresolved V gene and the rest for unknown reasons. The sample contains about 200,000 clones, around 92% of them found a single time. The ten largest clonotypes hold 1% to 1.5% of the sample. The meaning of the sample's time point label: baseline before first vaccination. The source material was peripheral blood, sampled on day 0 of AZD1222 vaccination. These receptor sequences come from an adult in good health.

This chain links TRBV5-1 with TRBJ1-2; TRBD1 might be the D (5 bases). V dropped 3 bases and J dropped 7 bases, with 10 bases sitting between them. The CDR3 has 12 amino acids. Germline V CDR1 and CDR2: SGHRS, YFSETQ. The CDR3 DNA follows: TGCGCCAGCAGCTCAGGGCAACGTGGCTACACCTTC. Amino acids: CASSSGQRGYTF.

The rearrangement uses TRBV19 and TRBJ1-2; no definite D call. The length of the CDR3 is 10 residues. The V end was cut by 8 bases, the J end by 6 bases, with 7 bases between. The germline CDR1 and CDR2 sequences are LNHDA and SQIVND (reference sequence). In nucleotides, the CDR3 is TGTGCCAGTTCGAGGGATGGCTACACCTTC. This codes for CASSRDGYTF.

The rearrangement links TRBV7-9 to TRBJ1-1; possible D gene TRBD1, 5 bases. V gave up 6 bases and J gave up 8 bases, with 19 bases separating them. The CDR3 is 14 residues long. Per germline, CDR1 SEHNR and CDR2 FQNEAQ (reference sequence). The CDR3: CASSRLWGSAEAFF. CDR3 nucleotide sequence: TGTGCCAGCAGTCGACTTTGGGGCTCCGCGGAAGCTTTCTTT.

The gene calls are TRBV7-8 and TRBJ1-1, with unresolved D. Germline-derived CDR1 and CDR2 are SGHVS and FQNEAQ. The CDR3 length is 13 residues. Between the trimmed V and J ends, which lost 5 bases and 1 base, there was a span of 8 bases. The DNA for the CDR3 is TGTGCCAGCAGCAGGACCCGGAACACTGAAGCTTTCTTT. Encoded protein: CASSRTRNTEAFF. The whole variable domain, remainder taken from reference TRBV7-8 and TRBJ1-1, is GAGVSQSPRYKVAKRGQDVALRCDPISGHVSLFWYQQALGQGPEFLTYFQNEAQLDKSGLPSDRFFAERPEGSVSTLKIQRTQQEDSAVYLCASSRTRNTEAFFGQGTRLTVV.

The J gene is TRBJ1-6, the V gene TRBV6-5; 9 bases agree with TRBD1. This CDR3 contains 16 residues. The junction had 6 bases not matched to a gene; V was cut back by 0 bases and J by 9 bases. Germline V gene data show CDR1 as MNHEY and CDR2 as SVGAGI. The CDR3 is CASSYSPRDRASPLHF. The CDR3 nucleotides are TGTGCCAGCAGTTACTCCCCCCGGGACAGGGCTTCACCCCTCCACTTT.

The V gene is TRBV5-6, the J gene TRBJ2-7, with D possibly TRBD2 on 7 matching bases. From germline, CDR1 is SGHDT and CDR2 YYEEEE. Between the trimmed V and J ends, which lost 1 base and 4 bases, there was a span of 15 bases. CDR3 length: 15 amino acids. The CDR3 loop is CASSLRGAGAYEQYF. DNA for the CDR3: TGTGCCAGCAGCTTGCGCGGGGCGGGGGCATACGAGCAGTACTTC.

The chain recombines TRBV20-1 with TRBJ1-2; D gene ambiguous. CDR1 and CDR2 from the germline V gene are DFQATT and SNEGSKA (reference sequence). The CDR3 contains 11 residues. With 5 bases removed from V and 4 bases from J, the gap between germline ends came to 8 bases. The CDR3 protein is CSAGGGYGYTF. The CDR3 region has the DNA TGCAGTGCTGGAGGTGGCTATGGCTACACCTTC.

The chain recombines TRBV10-3 with TRBJ1-6, with 7 bases matching TRBD1. The CDR3 is 15 residues long. V dropped 3 bases and J dropped 10; count of bases not matched to a gene: 9. Germline V gives CDR1 ENHRY, CDR2 SYGVKD. CDR3 protein: CAISDSGQVDSPLHF. In nucleotides, the CDR3 is TGTGCCATCAGTGACTCCGGACAGGTTGACTCACCCCTCCACTTT.

In its sample, this clone was seen a few times. The chain recombines TRBV9 with TRBJ1-6; a weak D match, TRBD1 (6 bases). CDR1 and CDR2 (germline): SGDLS, YYNGEE. This CDR3 spans 14 amino acids. Trimming took off 1 base at V and 10 bases at J, with 12 bases between the two ends. The CDR3 region is CASSVRGVGSPLHF. Written as DNA, the CDR3 is TGTGCCAGCAGCGTAAGGGGGGTCGGATCACCCCTCCACTTT.

The chain uses TRBV11-2 and TRBJ1-6; D unclear. The CDR3 length is 16 residues. The germline CDR1 and CDR2 sequences are SGHAT and FQNNGV. V lost 2 bases, J lost 2 bases, and 10 bases lay in between. The CDR3 DNA reads TGTGCCAGCAGCTTAAATCTGGACCCCTATAATTCACCCCTCCACTTT. Protein: CASSLNLDPYNSPLHF.

The chain couples TRBV21-1 to TRBJ2-7; TRBD2, the table's D call, lacks a check against the DNA. TRBV21-1 corresponds to a pseudogene. The CDR3 is made up of 20 amino acids. For the CDR3, the DNA is TGTGCCAGCAGCAAATCGGGCTCTCTAGCGGGGGGTCCAGACTCCTACGAGCAGTACTTC. Amino acids: CASSKSGSLAGGPDSYEQYF.

The rearrangement uses TRBV5-1 and TRBJ1-6; perhaps TRBD1 as D (6 bases). The CDR3 totals 17 residues. CDR1 SGHRS and CDR2 YFSETQ come from the germline V gene. Trimming removed 5 bases from V and 1 base from J, with 16 bases in between. The CDR3: CASSLDRGGSYNSPLHF. In nucleotides, the CDR3 is TGCGCCAGCAGTCTGGACAGAGGTGGGTCCTATAATTCACCCCTCCACTTT.

The chain uses TRBV11-2 and TRBJ2-1; weak D call: TRBD1 (5 bases). Germline V gene sequence: CDR1 SGHAT, CDR2 FQNNGV. CDR3 length: 15 amino acids. Trimming removed 1 base from V and 2 bases from J, with 9 bases in between. CDR3 sequence reads: CASSLGQGTYNEQFF. In nucleotides, the CDR3 is TGTGCCAGCAGCTTAGGGCAGGGAACCTACAATGAGCAGTTCTTC.

This clone was seen a single time. The rearrangement joins TRBV19 to TRBJ2-1; 8 nucleotides agree with TRBD2. The V and J ends lost 9 bases and 7 bases, in that order; junction bases with no gene match: 11. This CDR3 is built from 14 residues. Per germline, CDR1 LNHDA and CDR2 SQIVND (reference sequence). The CDR3 nucleotides read TGTGCCAGAGGCATAGCGGGGATGGGGAATGAGCAGTTCTTC. It encodes CARGIAGMGNEQFF.

The chain couples TRBV27 to TRBJ2-1; D is unresolved. V was trimmed by 2 bases and J by 4 bases, leaving 9 bases between them. CDR3 length: 14 residues. Germline V gene data show CDR1 as MNHEY and CDR2 as SMNVEV (reference sequence). CDR3: CASSLKAEYNEQFF. CDR3 sequence (DNA): TGTGCCAGCAGTTTAAAGGCGGAGTACAATGAGCAGTTCTTC.

This clone was counted a single time. The genes are TRBV9 and TRBJ1-6; no clear D gene. In germline, CDR1 is SGDLS, CDR2 YYNGEE. This CDR3 region has 15 residues. V lost 3 bases, J lost 9 bases, and 16 bases lay in between. The CDR3 DNA is TGTGCCAGCAGCGCCGTGGCAGGAGATTTTTCACCCCTCCACTTT. It is translated as CASSAVAGDFSPLHF.

The chain combines TRBV5-1 with TRBJ1-5; TRBD1 matches 10 bases. V was pared by 4 bases and J by 5 bases, with 3 bases of the junction left unmatched. The CDR3 loop spans 14 amino acids. CDR1 SGHRS and CDR2 YFSETQ come from the germline V gene. CDR3 coding DNA: TGCGCCAGCAGCCCCGGGACAGGGGATCAGCCCCAGCATTTT. Translating gives CASSPGTGDQPQHF.

J is TRBJ2-7 and V is TRBV27; D remains ambiguous. The CDR3 spans 16 residues. Germline CDR1 reads MNHEY; CDR2 reads SMNVEV (reference sequence). V gave up 3 bases and J gave up 2 bases, with 17 bases separating them. CDR3 in amino acids: CASSFATGRSTYEQYF. The CDR3 DNA reads TGTGCCAGCAGTTTTGCGACCGGCAGGTCCACCTACGAGCAGTACTTC.

The chain combines TRBV28 with TRBJ2-1; the D is unclear. Between the trimmed V and J ends, which lost 2 bases and 5 bases, there was a span of 10 bases. The length of the CDR3 is 14 residues. Germline V gene lookup returns CDR1 MDHEN and CDR2 SYDVKM. CDR3 in DNA: TGTGCCAGCAGTTTACAGGCCCCCAACAATGAGCAGTTCTTC. It encodes CASSLQAPNNEQFF.

The V call is TRBV18, the J call TRBJ2-3; the D gene is possibly TRBD1 (5 bases). Germline V gene lookup returns CDR1 KGHSH and CDR2 LQKENI. There are 16 residues in the CDR3. Deletions cut 5 bases from V and 7 bases from J, with 22 bases between. For the CDR3, the DNA is TGTGCCAGCTCAGGTTTAAGGGAACAGGCGACAAATACGCAGTATTTT. Translating gives CASSGLREQATNTQYF.

V usage is TRBV2 and J usage is TRBJ1-1; tentative D call: TRBD1 (5 bases). Germline values: CDR1 SNHLY, CDR2 FYNNEI. This CDR3 is 13 amino acids long. V was pared by 10 bases and J by 4 bases, with 16 bases between. The CDR3 loop is CATPWGQGTEAFF. CDR3 DNA sequence: TGTGCCACTCCATGGGGTCAGGGCACTGAAGCTTTCTTT.

The V and J genes are TRBV3-1 (or the pseudogene TRBV3-2) and TRBJ1-4; perhaps TRBD1 as D (5 bases). V lost 2 bases and J lost 7, with 14 bases in between. CDR1 is LGHDT, CDR2 YNNKEL, per germline (reference sequence). This CDR3 comprises 15 residues. The CDR3 nucleotides read TGTGCCAGCAGCCAATCGGGGGGAGGGAGTGAAAAACTGTTTTTT. Translating gives CASSQSGGGSEKLFF.

The chain links TRBV7-8 to TRBJ1-2; no firm D call. Germline CDR1 is SGHVS and CDR2 is FQNEAQ. The CDR3 sequence is 12 residues long. Trimming removed 1 base at V and 8 bases at J, with 8 bases between. As DNA, the CDR3 is TGTGCCAGCAGCTTAGGCTCGTCGGGCTACACCTTC. Translating gives CASSLGSSGYTF.

The V and J genes are TRBV29-1 and TRBJ1-5; 7 positions agree with TRBD1. Germline values: CDR1 SQVTM, CDR2 ANQGSEA. The J segment lost 0 bases and the V segment lost 5 bases, leaving 7 bases of the junction unmatched. The CDR3 contains 15 residues. For the CDR3, the DNA is TGCAGCGTTTGTAACAGGGGTAATAGCAATCAGCCCCAGCATTTT. It codes for CSVCNRGNSNQPQHF.

This chain joins TRBV6-5 and TRBJ1-5; D is undetermined. The CDR3 totals 15 residues. The germline V and J ends were trimmed by 6 bases and 0 bases, with 12 bases remaining between them. The germline V gene has CDR1 MNHEY and CDR2 SVGAGI. The CDR3 region has the DNA TGTGCCAGCAGCGGCCGATTCGGTAGCAATCAGCCCCAGCATTTT. It codes for CASSGRFGSNQPQHF.

The chain carries TRBV7-9 and TRBJ2-1; D is perhaps TRBD2 (5 bases). This CDR3 comprises 18 residues. The V end lost 0 bases, the J end lost 0 bases, and 15 bases lay between the germline ends. The V gene's germline CDR1 is SEHNR and CDR2 FQNEAQ (reference sequence). CDR3 DNA sequence: TGTGCCAGCAGCTTAGCGCGAGGAGGATCGAGCTCCTACAATGAGCAGTTCTTC. Its protein product is CASSLARGGSSSYNEQFF.

The chain uses TRBV5-1 and TRBJ2-3; D may match TRBD1 or TRBD2 (5 bases each). The CDR3 covers 14 residues. The germline V gene has CDR1 SGHRS and CDR2 YFSETQ. With 2 bases removed from V and 0 bases from J, the gap between germline ends came to 7 bases. The CDR3 DNA reads as TGCGCCAGCAGCTTTTGGGGGAGCACAGATACGCAGTATTTT. Its protein is CASSFWGSTDTQYF.